The rows below give T cell receptor beta chains drawn from one sample of a study of blood T cell repertoires in COVID-19. Profiling relied on immunoSEQ multiplex PCR, and the TCRdb table lists in-frame clones only, not all of them. The sample contains around 19,000 clones, around 82% of which appear only once. Sample: peripheral blood. These receptors were taken from a man between 35 and 55 years old with active or convalescent COVID-19. Each CDR3 is given with its conserved first and last residue. A D gene is named only where the DNA matches it firmly. Where a row states a size, it is once, few, many or the class of an expanded clone; other rows omit it.

d_call | j_call | clone_size | v_call | cdr3_aa | cdr3_nt
- | TRBJ1-1 | - | TRBV7-3 | CASSWGPNTEAFF | TGTGCCAGCAGCTGGGGGCCGAACACTGAAGCTTTCTTT
TRBD1 | TRBJ1-5 | - | TRBV2 | CASRGGQPVQPQHF | TGTGCCAGCAGGGGGGGACAGCCAGTTCAGCCCCAGCATTTT
TRBD1 | TRBJ1-4 | - | TRBV5-6 | CASSHRTGSLMGNEKLFF | TGTGCCAGCAGCCATCGGACAGGCTCCCTGATGGGTAATGAAAAACTGTTTTTT
- | TRBJ1-5 | - | TRBV7-9 | CASSFPGAGQPQHF | TGTGCCAGCAGCTTCCCAGGGGCGGGCCAGCCCCAGCATTTT
- | TRBJ1-4 | few | TRBV7-9 | CASSCAGAGEKLFF | TGTGCCAGCAGCTGTGCAGGGGCTGGTGAAAAACTGTTTTTT
- | TRBJ1-1 | few | TRBV5-1 | CASSISVGPGETEAFF | TGCGCCAGCAGTATCTCAGTAGGACCCGGGGAGACTGAAGCTTTCTTT
- | TRBJ2-7 | few | TRBV5-1 | CASSLGTLIAYEQYF | TGCGCCAGCAGCTTGGGGACATTAATCGCCTACGAGCAGTACTTC
- | TRBJ1-3 | - | TRBV5-1 | CASSLVPGGGNTIYF | TGCGCCAGCAGCTTGGTTCCAGGTGGTGGAAACACCATATATTTT
TRBD2 | TRBJ2-7 | few | TRBV6-5 | CASKDHSGGGYEQYF | TGTGCCAGCAAAGACCATAGCGGGGGCGGCTACGAGCAGTACTTC
TRBD1 | TRBJ2-5 | - | TRBV6-5 | CASSYSSRQGAETQYF | TGTGCCAGCAGTTACTCGAGCAGGCAGGGGGCTGAGACCCAGTACTTC
- | TRBJ1-2 | few | TRBV14 | CASSQEEGAGYTF | TGTGCCAGCAGCCAAGAGGAGGGTGCTGGCTACACCTTC
- | TRBJ1-3 | few | TRBV27 | CASSLSPLQGTTIYF | TGTGCCAGCAGTTTATCCCCTCTTCAGGGGACCACCATATATTTT
- | TRBJ1-5 | - | TRBV19 | CASLGAYSNQPQHF | TGTGCCAGTCTAGGGGCATATAGCAATCAGCCCCAGCATTTT
TRBD1 | TRBJ2-2 | - | TRBV9 | CASSEQGNSNGELFF | TGTGCCAGCAGCGAACAGGGGAATTCTAACGGGGAGCTGTTTTTT
- | TRBJ2-5 | - | TRBV9 | CASSGHGTPEQETQYF | TGTGCCAGCAGCGGACACGGGACACCTGAACAAGAGACCCAGTACTTC
- | TRBJ1-3 | - | TRBV9 | CASSVDSSGNTIYF | TGTGCCAGCAGCGTAGACAGCTCTGGAAACACCATATATTTT
- | TRBJ1-2 | - | TRBV25-1 | CASSNVGLGGYTF | TGTGCCAGCTCTAATGTAGGTTTGGGCGGCTACACCTTC